The rows below give T cell receptor beta chains drawn from one sample of a study of shared T cell receptors in the human thymus. Using immunoSEQ multiplex PCR, the repertoire was profiled, and TCRdb retains in-frame clones only, with some absent. The sample includes hundreds of thousands of clones, around 87% of them seen just once. Another study also made use of these data, one on human thymus T cells.

The sequenced sample consisted of thymocytes. These receptor sequences come from a boy in the first two years of life with a congenital heart defect. Both conserved end residues are part of each CDR3.

J gene | CDR3 length | V gene | CDR3 protein
TRBJ2-7 | 15 | TRBV27 | CASSLGQGYSYEQYF
TRBJ1-4 | 15 | TRBV4-3 | CASSQEGNRGEKLFF
TRBJ2-7 | 14 | TRBV6-1 | CAGSQSILSYEQYF
TRBJ1-1 | 14 | TRBV7-9 | CASSETDSNTEAFF
TRBJ1-2 | 13 | TRBV28 | CASSSRGGAGYTF
TRBJ2-1 | 14 | TRBV29-1 | CSVEWTSGRNEQFF
TRBJ1-5 | 18 | TRBV28 | CASSNMTATPAHYQPQHF
TRBJ1-1 | 17 | TRBV7-9 | CASSLAVAQRVFTEAFF
TRBJ1-2 | 17 | TRBV4-3 | CASSQDGRQGSFCGYTF
TRBJ2-2 | 16 | TRBV5-1 | CASSHRDRRMTGELFF
TRBJ2-7 | 15 | TRBV7-9 | CASSLVAGRAYEQYF
TRBJ2-5 | 16 | TRBV4-2 | CASSQLRGAHQETQYF
TRBJ2-7 | 16 | TRBV30 | CAWSAPGLAGPYEQYF